This T cell receptor (beta chain) appears in the sequencing data of a study of cytomegalovirus exposure and HLA in healthy donors. Comment on this clone: Its antigen is currently unknown.

General study points: Reportedly, HLA-A and HLA-B alleles of most subjects were accurately predicted from TCR beta.

Trimming stripped 5 bases from V and 6 bases from J, with 23 bases between. The CDR3 extends over 16 amino acids. Germline V gene lookup returns CDR1 SGHAT and CDR2 FQNNGV. The donors, nominally healthy at sampling, likely had unrecorded immune exposures. In the PCR, 60 Vbeta and 13 Jbeta primers were used. Using immunoSEQ multiplex PCR, the repertoire was profiled, and TCRdb retains in-frame clones only, with some absent. The profile shows 150,000 or so clones, 75% to 80% of them singletons. What was sequenced was PBMCs. The gene calls are TRBV11-2 and TRBJ2-7, with D possibly TRBD2 on 6 matching bases. The clonotype originates from a woman between 50 and 59 years old in good health and CMV-seropositive. The CDR3 coding sequence is TGTGCCAGCAGCCTAAGATCCGGACTAACCCTCCGCGAGCAGTACTTC. Amino acids: CASSLRSGLTLREQYF.